This TCR beta chain was captured in a study of CD8 T cell repertoires and HIV-1 epitope variants. Study-level information: An uncultured baseline aliquot held 1M T cells.

A word on this clone: Its specificity is not known.

Germline CDR1 reads SGDLS; CDR2 reads YYNGEE. V lost 2 bases to trimming and J lost 0 bases; unmatched junction nucleotides: 8. The CDR3 totals 18 residues. Sequencing used immunoSEQ multiplex PCR; TCRdb keeps in-frame clones, though not all of them. The table includes fewer than 7,000 clones, 67% detected once. Sample: cultured CD8+ T cells derived from PBMCs. The V and J genes are TRBV9 and TRBJ2-3, with 11 bases identical to TRBD2. This TCR derives from a male donor with HIV. The CDR3 DNA is TGTGCCAGCAGCGTGAGGCTAGCGGGGGGCCCTAGCACAGATACGCAGTATTTT. Its translation is CASSVRLAGGPSTDTQYF.